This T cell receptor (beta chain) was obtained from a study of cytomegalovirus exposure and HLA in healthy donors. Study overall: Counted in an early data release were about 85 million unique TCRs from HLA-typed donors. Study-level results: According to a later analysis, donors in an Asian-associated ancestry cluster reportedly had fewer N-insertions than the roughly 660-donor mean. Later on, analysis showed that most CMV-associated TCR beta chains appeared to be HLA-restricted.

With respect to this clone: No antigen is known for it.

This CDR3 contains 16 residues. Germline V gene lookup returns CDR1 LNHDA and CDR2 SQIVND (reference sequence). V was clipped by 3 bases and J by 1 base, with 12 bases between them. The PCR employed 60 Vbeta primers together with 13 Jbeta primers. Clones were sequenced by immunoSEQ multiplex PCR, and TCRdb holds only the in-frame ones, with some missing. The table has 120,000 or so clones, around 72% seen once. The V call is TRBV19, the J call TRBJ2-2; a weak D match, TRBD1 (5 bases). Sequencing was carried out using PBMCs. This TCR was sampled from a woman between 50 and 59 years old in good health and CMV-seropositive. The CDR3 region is CASSMGPTRNTGELFF. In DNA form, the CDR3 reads TGTGCCAGTAGTATGGGGCCGACTCGGAACACCGGGGAGCTGTTTTTT.